This TCR beta chain appears in the sequencing data of a study of blood T cell repertoires in COVID-19. Study details: There were acute and convalescent COVID-19 samples, and they came from the United States, Italy and Spain. The cDNA or gDNA used as material had been derived from T cells, B-cell-depleted T cells, or PBMCs.

It was during active infection that Seattle patients were enrolled and then longitudinally followed. The CDR3 is 13 amino acids. V lost 7 bases and J 5 bases, leaving 14 bases between the germline ends. Germline CDR1 is ENHRY and CDR2 is SYGVKD. Study processing details: Amplification of reference gene primers was used by the study to estimate nucleated cell counts. Sequencing used immunoSEQ multiplex PCR; TCRdb keeps in-frame clones, though not all of them. That table supplies the V and J calls and clone size; D and trimming were determined from the DNA. The sample contains 220,000 or so clones, 75% to 90% of which appear only once.

The sample comprised peripheral blood. The rearrangement links TRBV10-3 to TRBJ2-5; D not resolved. The TCR originated in a woman over 75 with COVID-19, enrolled during active disease. This CDR3 is CAITGHPDETQYF. In DNA, the CDR3 is TGTGCCATCACAGGCCACCCCGACGAGACCCAGTACTTC.